Listed below are T cell receptor beta chains from one sample, sequenced in a study of T cell repertoires in cytomegalovirus infection. TCRdb reanalysed the reads using MiXCR and keeps one entry per CDR3 protein. The table has more than 150,000 distinct CDR3 sequences, 23% seen once. The sequenced sample consisted of PBMCs. These receptors were taken from a human donor in good health (CMV status not recorded). Some clones in this sample may be carry-over from other donors' samples. CDR3s include the opening cysteine and the closing phenylalanine or tryptophan. A D gene is named only where the DNA matches it firmly. A clone size is listed for some rows: how often the clone was seen (once, few, many), or a class if it is expanded.

cdr3_length: 13
j_call: TRBJ2-3
d_call: TRBD2
clone_size: .
v_call: TRBV29-1
cdr3_aa: CSVEVAGGNTQYF
cdr3_nt: TGCAGCGTTGAAGTAGCGGGAGGGAATACGCAGTATTTT

cdr3_length: 14
j_call: TRBJ2-3
d_call: TRBD2
clone_size: .
v_call: TRBV29-1
cdr3_aa: CSAGTSGEQDTQYF
cdr3_nt: TGCAGCGCAGGGACTAGCGGGGAGCAGGATACGCAGTATTTT

cdr3_length: 13
j_call: TRBJ2-5
d_call: .
clone_size: few
v_call: TRBV7-9
cdr3_aa: CATLDSDQETQYF
cdr3_nt: TGTGCCACCTTAGACAGTGATCAAGAGACCCAGTACTTC

cdr3_length: 15
j_call: TRBJ2-7
d_call: TRBD2
clone_size: few
v_call: TRBV6-1
cdr3_aa: CASSGATSGSYEQYF
cdr3_nt: TGTGCCAGCAGTGGGGCGACTAGCGGGAGTTACGAGCAGTACTTC

cdr3_length: 16
j_call: TRBJ1-2
d_call: .
clone_size: many
v_call: TRBV7-6
cdr3_aa: CASSLGVTVGTMGYTF
cdr3_nt: TGTGCCAGCAGCTTAGGAGTTACGGTTGGGACAATGGGCTACACCTTC

cdr3_length: 14
j_call: TRBJ1-2
d_call: TRBD1
clone_size: .
v_call: TRBV24-1
cdr3_aa: CATSGQGENYGYTF
cdr3_nt: TGTGCCACCTCCGGACAGGGGGAAAACTATGGCTACACCTTC

cdr3_length: 15
j_call: TRBJ1-1
d_call: .
clone_size: .
v_call: TRBV5-4
cdr3_aa: CASSLAMGMNTEAFF
cdr3_nt: TGTGCCAGCAGCTTGGCGATGGGAATGAACACTGAAGCTTTCTTT

cdr3_length: 15
j_call: TRBJ2-2
d_call: .
clone_size: few
v_call: TRBV2
cdr3_aa: CASSARQGGTGELFF
cdr3_nt: TGTGCCAGCAGTGCCCGCCAGGGCGGCACCGGGGAGCTGTTTTTT

cdr3_length: 16
j_call: TRBJ2-4
d_call: .
clone_size: .
v_call: TRBV28
cdr3_aa: CASSLRGGFAKNIQYF
cdr3_nt: TGTGCCAGCAGTTTAAGAGGGGGTTTTGCCAAAAACATTCAGTACTTC

cdr3_length: 15
j_call: TRBJ2-6
d_call: .
clone_size: many
v_call: TRBV5-6
cdr3_aa: CASSPPGSGANVLTF
cdr3_nt: TGTGCCAGCAGCCCCCCCGGCTCTGGGGCCAACGTCCTGACTTTC

cdr3_length: 14
j_call: TRBJ2-7
d_call: .
clone_size: few
v_call: TRBV4-3
cdr3_aa: CASSQGLASYEQYF
cdr3_nt: TGCGCCAGCAGCCAAGGGCTAGCCTCCTACGAGCAGTACTTC

cdr3_length: 16
j_call: TRBJ2-1
d_call: TRBD2
clone_size: few
v_call: TRBV7-9
cdr3_aa: CASSDGGRLAGDEQFF
cdr3_nt: TGTGCCAGCAGCGATGGAGGGAGGCTAGCGGGGGACGAGCAGTTCTTC

cdr3_length: 14
j_call: TRBJ2-5
d_call: .
clone_size: .
v_call: TRBV6-2/TRBV6-3
cdr3_aa: CASLQKVYQETQYF
cdr3_nt: TGTGCCAGCCTCCAAAAGGTGTACCAAGAGACCCAGTACTTC

cdr3_length: 15
j_call: TRBJ2-5
d_call: .
clone_size: many
v_call: TRBV7-8
cdr3_aa: CASSPGPGLRETQYF
cdr3_nt: TGTGCCAGCAGCCCCGGGCCAGGGCTCAGGGAGACCCAGTACTTC

cdr3_length: 11
j_call: TRBJ2-7
d_call: TRBD1
clone_size: many
v_call: TRBV12-3/TRBV12-4
cdr3_aa: CASSRTGDKYF
cdr3_nt: TGTGCCAGCAGCCGGACAGGGGACAAGTACTTC

cdr3_length: 14
j_call: TRBJ2-1
d_call: .
clone_size: .
v_call: TRBV4-3
cdr3_aa: CASSQEDSDNEQFF
cdr3_nt: TGCGCCAGCAGCCAAGAGGACAGCGACAATGAGCAGTTCTTC

cdr3_length: 15
j_call: TRBJ2-2
d_call: TRBD2
clone_size: many
v_call: TRBV7-2
cdr3_aa: CASSAAGGRAGELFF
cdr3_nt: TGTGCCAGCAGCGCCGCGGGCGGGAGGGCCGGGGAGCTGTTTTTT

cdr3_length: 17
j_call: TRBJ2-6
d_call: .
clone_size: few
v_call: TRBV3-1
cdr3_aa: CASSQDTGHPGANVLTF
cdr3_nt: TGTGCCAGCAGCCAAGATACGGGGCACCCTGGGGCCAACGTCCTGACTTTC

cdr3_length: 16
j_call: TRBJ2-5
d_call: TRBD2
clone_size: few
v_call: TRBV7-9
cdr3_aa: CASSLGGSGGRETQYF
cdr3_nt: TGTGCCAGCAGCTTAGGAGGTAGCGGGGGCCGAGAGACCCAGTACTTC

cdr3_length: 14
j_call: TRBJ1-2
d_call: .
clone_size: .
v_call: TRBV4-3
cdr3_aa: CASSQEPSGYGYTF
cdr3_nt: TGCGCCAGCAGCCAAGAACCGTCAGGCTATGGCTACACCTTC

cdr3_length: 18
j_call: TRBJ2-1
d_call: TRBD2
clone_size: .
v_call: TRBV20-1
cdr3_aa: CSARSWTSGRGSYNEQFF
cdr3_nt: TGCAGTGCTAGATCTTGGACTAGCGGAAGGGGGTCCTACAATGAGCAGTTCTTC

cdr3_length: 13
j_call: TRBJ1-2
d_call: .
clone_size: few
v_call: TRBV20-1
cdr3_aa: CSATTPVNYGYTF
cdr3_nt: TGCAGTGCCACCACTCCGGTCAACTATGGCTACACCTTC

cdr3_length: 15
j_call: TRBJ1-6
d_call: TRBD1
clone_size: few
v_call: TRBV12-3/TRBV12-4
cdr3_aa: CASSSQGAINSPLHF
cdr3_nt: TGTGCCAGCAGTTCTCAGGGGGCCATCAATTCACCCCTCCACTTT

cdr3_length: 11
j_call: TRBJ2-1
d_call: .
clone_size: .
v_call: TRBV7-2
cdr3_aa: CASSVLHEQFF
cdr3_nt: TGTGCCAGCAGCGTACTACATGAGCAGTTCTTC

cdr3_length: 12
j_call: TRBJ2-1
d_call: .
clone_size: .
v_call: TRBV12-3/TRBV12-4
cdr3_aa: CASRGTAAPQLF
cdr3_nt: TGTGCCAGCAGGGGGACTGCCGCCCCACAGCTCTTC

cdr3_length: 18
j_call: TRBJ1-5
d_call: TRBD1
clone_size: few
v_call: TRBV6-2/TRBV6-3
cdr3_aa: CASSYPNNRDSRNQPQHF
cdr3_nt: TGTGCCAGCAGTTACCCAAATAACCGGGACAGCCGCAATCAGCCCCAGCATTTT

cdr3_length: 15
j_call: TRBJ1-2
d_call: TRBD1
clone_size: .
v_call: TRBV29-1
cdr3_aa: CSVETGTGGASGYTF
cdr3_nt: TGCAGCGTTGAAACCGGGACAGGGGGCGCTTCTGGCTACACCTTC

cdr3_length: 16
j_call: TRBJ2-1
d_call: TRBD1
clone_size: few
v_call: TRBV4-1
cdr3_aa: CASSQWDRDIYNEQFF
cdr3_nt: TGCGCCAGCAGCCAATGGGACAGGGATATATACAATGAGCAGTTCTTC

cdr3_length: 15
j_call: TRBJ2-7
d_call: .
clone_size: .
v_call: TRBV6-2/TRBV6-3
cdr3_aa: CASSYKAGANYEQYF
cdr3_nt: TGTGCCAGCAGTTACAAGGCAGGGGCTAACTACGAGCAGTACTTC

cdr3_length: 15
j_call: TRBJ2-2
d_call: TRBD1
clone_size: .
v_call: TRBV12-3/TRBV12-4
cdr3_aa: CASSSRTGRTGELFF
cdr3_nt: TGTGCCAGCAGTAGTAGGACAGGGAGGACCGGGGAGCTGTTTTTT

cdr3_length: 19
j_call: TRBJ2-1
d_call: TRBD2
clone_size: .
v_call: TRBV18
cdr3_aa: CASSGAIFKLAGSYNEQFF
cdr3_nt: TGTGCCAGCTCAGGTGCCATCTTCAAACTAGCGGGTTCCTACAATGAGCAGTTCTTC

cdr3_length: 13
j_call: TRBJ2-5
d_call: .
clone_size: few
v_call: TRBV25-1
cdr3_aa: CASSEGMPETQYF
cdr3_nt: TGTGCCAGCAGTGAAGGCATGCCCGAGACCCAGTACTTC

cdr3_length: 16
j_call: TRBJ2-7
d_call: TRBD1
clone_size: .
v_call: TRBV5-6
cdr3_aa: CASSLWFGDRAYEQYF
cdr3_nt: TGTGCCAGCAGTCTTTGGTTTGGGGACAGGGCCTACGAGCAGTACTTC

cdr3_length: 15
j_call: TRBJ2-7
d_call: TRBD2
clone_size: .
v_call: TRBV6-2/TRBV6-3
cdr3_aa: CASSYSFRLAGQQYF
cdr3_nt: TGTGCCAGCAGTTACTCTTTTCGACTAGCGGGACAGCAGTACTTC

cdr3_length: 16
j_call: TRBJ2-7
d_call: .
clone_size: many
v_call: TRBV7-2
cdr3_aa: CASSQGRRVPSYEQYF
cdr3_nt: TGTGCCAGCAGCCAGGGGAGGCGGGTCCCCTCCTACGAGCAGTACTTC

cdr3_length: 14
j_call: TRBJ2-2
d_call: .
clone_size: .
v_call: TRBV20-1
cdr3_aa: CSARKGFQGGELFF
cdr3_nt: TGCAGTGCTAGGAAGGGATTTCAAGGCGGGGAGCTGTTTTTT

cdr3_length: 15
j_call: TRBJ2-7
d_call: TRBD1
clone_size: many
v_call: TRBV7-2
cdr3_aa: CASSLSGQPLYEQYF
cdr3_nt: TGTGCCAGCAGCTTGTCGGGACAGCCCCTCTACGAGCAGTACTTC

cdr3_length: 14
j_call: TRBJ2-3
d_call: .
clone_size: many
v_call: TRBV12-5
cdr3_aa: CASGCRLATGTQYF
cdr3_nt: TGTGCTAGTGGTTGCCGCCTAGCGACGGGGACGCAGTATTTT

cdr3_length: 17
j_call: TRBJ2-4
d_call: .
clone_size: .
v_call: TRBV6-8
cdr3_aa: CASSLARAPGGQNIQYF
cdr3_nt: TGTGCCAGCAGCCTTGCAAGGGCGCCGGGCGGCCAAAACATTCAGTACTTC

cdr3_length: 14
j_call: TRBJ1-4
d_call: .
clone_size: many
v_call: TRBV5-4
cdr3_aa: CASSSTQEEEKLFF
cdr3_nt: TGTGCCAGCAGCTCAACCCAGGAGGAAGAAAAACTGTTTTTT

cdr3_length: 15
j_call: TRBJ1-1
d_call: TRBD1
clone_size: many
v_call: TRBV7-8
cdr3_aa: CASSSTTGQGGEAFF
cdr3_nt: TGTGCCAGCAGCTCGACTACCGGACAGGGGGGTGAAGCTTTCTTT

cdr3_length: 14
j_call: TRBJ2-1
d_call: .
clone_size: .
v_call: TRBV27
cdr3_aa: CASSDRGSKNEQFF
cdr3_nt: TGTGCCAGCAGCGACCGGGGCTCTAAAAATGAGCAGTTCTTC

cdr3_length: 13
j_call: TRBJ1-5
d_call: .
clone_size: few
v_call: TRBV2
cdr3_aa: CASIWDGSQPQHF
cdr3_nt: TGTGCCAGCATATGGGACGGTTCTCAGCCCCAGCATTTT

cdr3_length: 13
j_call: TRBJ2-2
d_call: .
clone_size: many
v_call: TRBV7-2
cdr3_aa: CASSPGGPGELFF
cdr3_nt: TGTGCCAGCAGCCCCGGGGGGCCGGGGGAGCTGTTTTTT

cdr3_length: 15
j_call: TRBJ2-1
d_call: TRBD2
clone_size: few
v_call: TRBV5-1
cdr3_aa: CASSSSGRSYNEQFF
cdr3_nt: TGCGCCAGCAGCTCGAGCGGGAGGTCCTACAATGAGCAGTTCTTC

cdr3_length: 15
j_call: TRBJ1-5
d_call: TRBD1
clone_size: few
v_call: TRBV20-1
cdr3_aa: CSAGPGGQGSQPQHF
cdr3_nt: TGCAGTGCTGGACCGGGGGGACAGGGGAGCCAGCCCCAGCATTTT

cdr3_length: 15
j_call: TRBJ2-3
d_call: .
clone_size: few
v_call: TRBV5-4
cdr3_aa: CASSGPGHPKDTQYF
cdr3_nt: TGTGCCAGCAGCGGGCCGGGACATCCGAAAGATACGCAGTATTTT

cdr3_length: 14
j_call: TRBJ2-5
d_call: .
clone_size: once
v_call: TRBV6-2/TRBV6-3
cdr3_aa: CASSYGGPQETQYF
cdr3_nt: TGTGCCAGCAGTTATGGGGGTCCCCAAGAGACCCAGTACTTC

cdr3_length: 14
j_call: TRBJ2-5
d_call: .
clone_size: few
v_call: TRBV12-3/TRBV12-4
cdr3_aa: CASSGGGSRETQYF
cdr3_nt: TGTGCCAGCAGCGGTGGGGGATCGCGAGAGACCCAGTACTTC

cdr3_length: 13
j_call: TRBJ2-1
d_call: TRBD2
clone_size: few
v_call: TRBV5-4
cdr3_aa: CASRLAGGNEQFF
cdr3_nt: TGTGCCAGCAGACTAGCGGGAGGGAATGAGCAGTTCTTC

cdr3_length: 15
j_call: TRBJ2-6
d_call: .
clone_size: .
v_call: TRBV14
cdr3_aa: CASSQDFPGANVLTF
cdr3_nt: TGTGCCAGCAGCCAAGATTTCCCGGGGGCCAACGTCCTGACTTTC

cdr3_length: 16
j_call: TRBJ1-5
d_call: .
clone_size: .
v_call: TRBV28
cdr3_aa: CASSLQGGGANQPQHF
cdr3_nt: TGTGCCAGCAGTTTACAGGGCGGGGGAGCCAATCAGCCCCAGCATTTT

cdr3_length: 14
j_call: TRBJ2-3
d_call: .
clone_size: .
v_call: TRBV2
cdr3_aa: CASLEDSHTDTQYF
cdr3_nt: TGTGCCAGCCTGGAGGACAGCCACACAGATACGCAGTATTTT

cdr3_length: 14
j_call: TRBJ1-5
d_call: .
clone_size: .
v_call: TRBV2
cdr3_aa: CASSGAYSNQPQHF
cdr3_nt: TGTGCCAGCAGTGGGGCCTATAGCAATCAGCCCCAGCATTTT

cdr3_length: 12
j_call: TRBJ1-1
d_call: TRBD1
clone_size: .
v_call: TRBV27
cdr3_aa: CASSMDRREAFF
cdr3_nt: TGTGCCAGCAGTATGGACAGGCGTGAAGCTTTCTTT

cdr3_length: 17
j_call: TRBJ2-3
d_call: .
clone_size: many
v_call: TRBV7-2
cdr3_aa: CASSLGASWRTTDTQYF
cdr3_nt: TGTGCCAGCAGCTTGGGAGCTTCGTGGCGGACCACAGATACGCAGTATTTT

cdr3_length: 12
j_call: TRBJ1-3
d_call: .
clone_size: .
v_call: TRBV28
cdr3_aa: CVTQDSGNTIYF
cdr3_nt: TGTGTCACACAGGACTCTGGAAACACCATATATTTT

cdr3_length: 12
j_call: TRBJ2-7
d_call: .
clone_size: many
v_call: TRBV7-8
cdr3_aa: CASSLGDPEQYF
cdr3_nt: TGTGCCAGCAGCTTAGGGGACCCCGAGCAGTACTTC

cdr3_length: 14
j_call: TRBJ2-7
d_call: .
clone_size: few
v_call: TRBV6-5
cdr3_aa: CASSYSMQGNEQYF
cdr3_nt: TGTGCCAGCAGTTACTCGATGCAGGGCAACGAGCAGTACTTC